This is a list of T cell receptor beta chains from one sample in a study of control samples from healthy donors and cancer patients. This table comes from immunoSEQ multiplex PCR, and its TCRdb copy is limited to in-frame clones, with some not included. The sample lists tens of thousands of clones, over 65% occurring once. Material: blood. The receptor source for this set is a man aged 45-60 years in good health. The CDR3 runs from the conserved cysteine through the conserved F or W. Each record gives: D gene, CDR3 length, V gene, J gene, clone size, CDR3 protein, CDR3 DNA. A D gene is named only where the DNA matches it firmly. Rows give clone size only sometimes, using once, few, many, or a class for an expanded clone.

D: TRBD2
length: 15
V: TRBV7-2
J: TRBJ2-1
size: NA
CDR3: CASSPRGLAGGEQFF
DNA: TGTGCCAGCAGCCCGCGGGGACTAGCGGGGGGTGAGCAGTTCTTC

D: TRBD2
length: 13
V: TRBV10-3
J: TRBJ2-7
size: NA
CDR3: CAIGTSVNYEQYF
DNA: TGTGCCATCGGAACTAGCGTGAACTACGAGCAGTACTTC

D: NA
length: 16
V: TRBV24-1
J: TRBJ2-1
size: NA
CDR3: CATSEGDFRPYNEQFF
DNA: TGTGCCACCAGTGAGGGGGACTTCCGGCCCTACAATGAGCAGTTCTTC

D: TRBD2
length: 18
V: TRBV28
J: TRBJ2-1
size: NA
CDR3: CASSFNSMTSGSYNEQFF
DNA: TGTGCCAGCAGTTTCAACAGCATGACTAGCGGGAGTTACAATGAGCAGTTCTTC

D: NA
length: 16
V: TRBV30
J: TRBJ2-1
size: NA
CDR3: CAWSVGSRILRHGQFF
DNA: TGTGCCTGGAGTGTAGGTAGCCGGATACTGCGCCATGGGCAGTTCTTC

D: NA
length: 15
V: TRBV6-2/TRBV6-3
J: TRBJ2-1
size: NA
CDR3: CASSYGGKTYNEQFF
DNA: TGTGCCAGCAGTTATGGCGGGAAAACCTACAATGAGCAGTTCTTC

D: NA
length: 15
V: TRBV7-9
J: TRBJ1-4
size: NA
CDR3: CASSLSGTGSEKLFF
DNA: TGTGCCAGCAGCTTATCGGGAACAGGCAGTGAAAAACTGTTTTTT

D: NA
length: 15
V: TRBV7-8
J: TRBJ2-1
size: once
CDR3: CASSLVGGAYNEQFF
DNA: TGTGCCAGCAGCTTAGTTGGCGGTGCCTACAATGAGCAGTTCTTC

D: TRBD2
length: 15
V: TRBV7-8
J: TRBJ2-1
size: NA
CDR3: CASSLGREPHNEQFF
DNA: TGTGCCAGCAGCTTAGGGCGGGAGCCCCACAATGAGCAGTTCTTC

D: TRBD1
length: 12
V: TRBV6-5
J: TRBJ1-1
size: NA
CDR3: CASQIGTGSAFF
DNA: TGTGCCAGCCAAATCGGGACAGGGAGTGCTTTCTTT

D: NA
length: 16
V: TRBV6-1
J: TRBJ2-7
size: NA
CDR3: CASSEMMGRSSYEQYF
DNA: TGTGCCAGCAGTGAGATGATGGGACGGAGCTCCTACGAGCAGTACTTC

D: TRBD2
length: 15
V: TRBV7-2
J: TRBJ2-7
size: NA
CDR3: CASSSRGTSAYEQYF
DNA: TGTGCCAGCAGCTCCCGTGGGACTAGCGCCTACGAGCAGTACTTC

D: NA
length: 16
V: TRBV5-1
J: TRBJ1-4
size: few
CDR3: CASSLGGAGIGEKLFF
DNA: TGCGCCAGCTCCTTGGGGGGGGCGGGGATAGGTGAAAAACTGTTTTTT

D: TRBD2
length: 16
V: TRBV10-3
J: TRBJ2-3
size: NA
CDR3: CAISVGTSGRGDTQYF
DNA: TGTGCCATCAGTGTGGGGACTAGCGGGAGAGGAGATACGCAGTATTTT